The 23 T cell receptor beta chains presented below share a single source sample, sequenced in a study of cytomegalovirus exposure and HLA in healthy donors. The data were produced by immunoSEQ multiplex PCR, yet TCRdb's version contains in-frame clones alone and is incomplete. The sample shows under 400,000 clones, nearly 90% of them seen only once. The specimen sequenced was PBMCs. The receptor source for this set is a man aged 25 to 45 in good health and CMV-seronegative.

The rearrangement joins TRBV6-5 to TRBJ1-2; D remains ambiguous. CDR1 is MNHEY and CDR2 is SVGAGI in the germline V gene. The CDR3 runs 13 residues. Trimming cost V 5 bases and J 4 bases, with 11 bases left between them. CDR3 protein: CASSHGLSYGYTF. In nucleotides, the CDR3 is TGTGCCAGCAGTCACGGACTGTCCTATGGCTACACCTTC.

The chain joins TRBV4-3 to TRBJ1-5, with 8 bases identical to TRBD1. The length of the CDR3 is 17 residues. Trimming at V came to 3 bases and at J to 4 bases, leaving 11 bases not matched to a gene. CDR1 is LGHNA, CDR2 YSLEER, per germline. The DNA for the CDR3 is TGCGCCAGCAGCCAGGTCCTCAACAGGGGGTTAAATCAGCCCCAGCATTTT. It is translated as CASSQVLNRGLNQPQHF.

This sequence joins TRBV12-5 and TRBJ1-2, with TRBD1 identical over 8 bases. V shed 2 bases and J 4 bases; nucleotides not matched to a gene: 3. This CDR3 comprises 14 residues. Per the germline V gene, CDR1 is LGHNT and CDR2 is FRNRAP. CDR3 nucleotides: TGTGCTAGTGGTTTGTTTGGGACAGGCTATGGCTACACCTTC. It codes for CASGLFGTGYGYTF.

V usage is TRBV11-3 and J usage is TRBJ2-3, with TRBD1 matching over 7 bases. After removal of 4 bases from V and 6 bases from J, the junction contained 7 bases not matched to a gene. CDR1 and CDR2 (germline): SGHNT, YENEEA. CDR3 length: 14 amino acids. In DNA form, the CDR3 reads TGTGCCAGCAGCTCAGGACAGGTCGCCGATACGCAGTATTTT. Its translation: CASSSGQVADTQYF. The variable domain in full, completed from reference TRBV11-3 and TRBJ2-3, reads EAGVVQSPRYKIIEKKQPVAFWCNPISGHNTLYWYLQNLGQGPELLIRYENEEAVDDSQLPKDRFSAERLKGVDSTLKIQPAELGDSAVYLCASSSGQVADTQYFGPGTRLTVL.

The chain couples TRBV11-2 to TRBJ2-1, with TRBD2 matching over 10 bases. The CDR3 is made up of 14 amino acids. With 8 bases clipped from V and 9 bases from J, the junction kept 10 bases outside the gene matches. Germline V gene lookup returns CDR1 SGHAT and CDR2 FQNNGV. CDR3 region: CASASGSVFGEQFF. In nucleotides, the CDR3 is TGTGCCAGCGCTAGCGGGAGCGTGTTTGGTGAGCAGTTCTTC.

This rearrangement joins TRBV6-1 to TRBJ1-1; 10 nucleotides match TRBD1. Germline CDR1 MNHNS, CDR2 SASEGT. The CDR3 spans 15 residues. Trimming at V came to 6 bases and at J to 6 bases, leaving 10 bases not matched to a gene. Here the CDR3 DNA reads TGTGCCAGCAGCCCTATGGGGACAGGGGCTTCTGAAGCTTTCTTT. It encodes CASSPMGTGASEAFF.

The V and J genes are TRBV7-8 and TRBJ2-7; D is perhaps TRBD1 (5 bases). V lost 1 base to trimming and J lost 2 bases, with 12 bases between them. Germline CDR1 reads SGHVS; CDR2 reads FQNEAQ. The CDR3 has 15 amino acids. CDR3 nucleotides: TGTGCCAGCAGCTTAGGTAGCAGGGCCGCCTACGAGCAGTACTTC. Its protein product is CASSLGSRAAYEQYF.

The chain is built from TRBV4-3 and TRBJ2-5; TRBD2 matches at 8 bases. The CDR3 contains 16 residues. In germline, CDR1 is LGHNA, CDR2 YSLEER. The J segment lost 5 bases and the V segment lost 3 bases, leaving 11 bases of the junction unmatched. The CDR3: CASSHDGIAGQETQYF. DNA for the CDR3: TGCGCCAGCAGCCATGATGGAATAGCGGGGCAGGAGACCCAGTACTTC.

The chain carries TRBV9 and TRBJ2-2, with D perhaps matching TRBD1 (6 bases). Germline V lookup: CDR1 SGDLS, CDR2 YYNGEE. Trimming cost V 4 bases and J 5 bases, with 18 bases left between them. The length of the CDR3 is 16 residues. In DNA form, the CDR3 reads TGTGCCAGCAGCCTCCACGGTGGGACAACGACCGGGGAGCTGTTTTTT. Translated, it gives CASSLHGGTTTGELFF.

This chain links TRBV7-8 with TRBJ2-1; D might be TRBD2 (7 bases). The length of the CDR3 is 16 residues. The germline V gene encodes CDR1 SGHVS and CDR2 FQNEAQ. Trimming stripped 3 bases from V and 9 bases from J, with 21 bases between. The CDR3 protein is CASSFLVVAGASEQFF. The CDR3 DNA sequence: TGTGCCAGCAGCTTCCTGGTTGTTGCGGGGGCTAGTGAGCAGTTCTTC.

This clone was seen once. Other DNA sequences in the same sample also yield this CDR3. The chain uses TRBV5-4 and TRBJ2-3; 9 nucleotides line up with TRBD2. In germline, CDR1 is SGHNT, CDR2 YYREEE (reference sequence). The CDR3 extends over 15 amino acids. The trim removed 2 bases at V and 3 bases at J, leaving 4 bases unmatched. The CDR3: CASSLLAGVTDTQYF. The CDR3 region has the DNA TGTGCCAGCAGCTTATTAGCGGGGGTGACAGATACGCAGTATTTT. Looking up the rest from reference TRBV5-4 and TRBJ2-3 gives the full variable domain: ETGVTQSPTHLIKTRGQQVTLRCSSQSGHNTVSWYQQALGQGPQFIFQYYREEENGRGNFPPRFSGLQFPNYSSELNVNALELDDSALYLCASSLLAGVTDTQYFGPGTRLTVL.

V usage is TRBV7-8 and J usage is TRBJ1-2; no firm D call. CDR3 length: 16 residues. Germline assignment: CDR1 SGHVS and CDR2 FQNEAQ. V lost 1 base, J lost 0 bases, and 12 bases lay in between. CDR3 region: CASSLGSTGANYGYTF. CDR3 DNA sequence: TGTGCCAGCAGCTTAGGGAGTACCGGAGCTAACTATGGCTACACCTTC.

In this sample, this clone turned up a few times. The chain couples TRBV7-9 to TRBJ2-5; 10 bases match TRBD2. Trimming removed 6 bases from V and 3 bases from J; junction bases left unmatched: 4. Germline V lookup: CDR1 SEHNR, CDR2 FQNEAQ (reference sequence). The CDR3 loop spans 14 amino acids. The CDR3 here is CASRAGGLEETQYF. The CDR3 bases are TGTGCCAGCAGAGCGGGGGGGCTAGAAGAGACCCAGTACTTC. Complete variable domain (other parts from reference TRBV7-9 and TRBJ2-5): DTGVSQNPRHKITKRGQNVTFRCDPISEHNRLYWYRQTLGQGPEFLTYFQNEAQLEKSRLLSDRFSAERPKGSFSTLEIQRTEQGDSAMYLCASRAGGLEETQYFGPGTRLLVL.

This chain links TRBV6-6 with TRBJ1-1, with D perhaps matching TRBD1 (6 bases). CDR3 size: 15 residues. The V end was cut by 2 bases, the J end by 6 bases, with 16 bases between. From germline, CDR1 is MNHNY and CDR2 SVGAGI (reference sequence). CDR3 nucleotides: TGTGCCAGCAGTTACAAGGCAGGGGCGACCCCTGAAGCTTTCTTT. Its translation is CASSYKAGATPEAFF.

V and J are TRBV10-1 and TRBJ1-6; no reliable D call. V was cut by 2 bases and J by 7 bases, with 6 bases left in between. Germline V gives CDR1 WNHNN, CDR2 SYGVQD (reference sequence). This CDR3 is built from 13 residues. CDR3 nucleotides: TGCGCCAGCAGTGAGACATTGAATTCACCCCTCCACTTT. It codes for CASSETLNSPLHF.

The rearrangement links TRBV25-1 to TRBJ1-4; D remains unclear. Trimming cost V 4 bases and J 7 bases, with 13 bases left between them. Germline V lookup: CDR1 MGHDK, CDR2 SYGVNS. This CDR3 is 14 amino acids long. The CDR3 coding sequence is TGTGCCAGCAGTGTTGTCGGGTCCGTTGAAAAACTGTTTTTT. Protein sequence: CASSVVGSVEKLFF.

In this sample, this clone turned up a few times. The V gene is TRBV28, the J gene TRBJ1-5; 7 bases agree with TRBD1. The CDR3 spans 14 residues. Germline trimming cut 3 bases from V and 7 bases from J; bases unmatched to any gene: 6. Looked up from germline, CDR1 is MDHEN and CDR2 is SYDVKM. DNA for the CDR3: TGTGCCAGCAGTTTCAAGGACAGGAGGCAGCCCCAGCATTTT. It codes for CASSFKDRRQPQHF.

The chain uses TRBV11-2 and TRBJ2-1; TRBD2 matches at 8 bases. The V gene's germline CDR1 is SGHAT and CDR2 FQNNGV. The CDR3 extends over 15 amino acids. V shed 1 base, J shed 8 bases, and the junction held 7 bases outside the gene matches. CDR3 DNA: TGTGCCAGCAGCTTAGGGACGGGGGGGCCCTATGAGCAGTTCTTC. Its translation is CASSLGTGGPYEQFF. Based on the CDR3 plus reference TRBV11-2 and TRBJ2-1, the full variable domain is EAGVAQSPRYKIIEKRQSVAFWCNPISGHATLYWYQQILGQGPKLLIQFQNNGVVDDSQLPKDRFSAERLKGVDSTLKIQPAKLEDSAVYLCASSLGTGGPYEQFFGPGTRLTVL.

The chain is built from TRBV4-1 and TRBJ1-6; D is possibly TRBD1 (6 bases). CDR1 is MGHRA, CDR2 YSYEKL, per germline. The CDR3 contains 14 residues. Trimming left V 3 bases short and J 5 bases short, with 8 bases between. The chain's CDR3 is CASSQDSNNSPLHF. The CDR3 DNA follows: TGCGCCAGCAGCCAGGACAGTAATAATTCACCCCTCCACTTT.

This chain uses TRBV7-8 with TRBJ1-1, with D tentatively TRBD1 (5 bases). Germline CDR1 SGHVS, CDR2 FQNEAQ. The length of the CDR3 is 14 residues. Trimming pared 0 bases from V and 11 bases from J, leaving 16 bases between. CDR3 coding DNA: TGTGCCAGCAGCTTAGCGGGGCCCCGCTCCGGCGCTTTCTTT. It yields the protein CASSLAGPRSGAFF.

This clone was picked up one time. The V gene is TRBV19, the J gene TRBJ1-1; possibly TRBD1 for D (5 bases). This CDR3 comprises 15 residues. V shed 3 bases and J shed 4 bases, with 15 bases lying between them. Germline CDR1 and CDR2: LNHDA and SQIVND (reference sequence). CDR3 coding DNA: TGTGCCAGTAGTATTGGGGGAGGGATAGGCACTGAAGCTTTCTTT. It translates to CASSIGGGIGTEAFF. The full variable domain, its missing parts supplied by reference TRBV19 and TRBJ1-1, is DGGITQSPKYLFRKEGQNVTLSCEQNLNHDAMYWYRQDPGQGLRLIYYSQIVNDFQKGDIAEGYSVSREKKESFPLTVTSAQKNPTAFYLCASSIGGGIGTEAFFGQGTRLTVV.

The CDR3 protein is CASSLAGEFYGYTF. CDR3 DNA sequence: TGCGCCAGCAGCTTGGCCGGAGAGTTCTATGGCTACACCTTC. The rearrangement joins TRBV5-1 to TRBJ1-2; D gene ambiguous. The CDR3 runs to 14 residues. Trimming stripped 0 bases from V and 4 bases from J, with 10 bases between. The germline CDR1 and CDR2 sequences are SGHRS and YFSETQ.

CDR3 sequence (DNA): TGTGCCAGTAGTATAGATGGAGGGTTCACTGAAGCTTTCTTT. This gives the protein CASSIDGGFTEAFF. The chain uses TRBV19 and TRBJ1-1; no reliable D call. Trimming stripped 0 bases from V and 4 bases from J, with 9 bases between. Germline-derived CDR1 and CDR2 are LNHDA and SQIVND (reference sequence). The CDR3 length is 14 residues.